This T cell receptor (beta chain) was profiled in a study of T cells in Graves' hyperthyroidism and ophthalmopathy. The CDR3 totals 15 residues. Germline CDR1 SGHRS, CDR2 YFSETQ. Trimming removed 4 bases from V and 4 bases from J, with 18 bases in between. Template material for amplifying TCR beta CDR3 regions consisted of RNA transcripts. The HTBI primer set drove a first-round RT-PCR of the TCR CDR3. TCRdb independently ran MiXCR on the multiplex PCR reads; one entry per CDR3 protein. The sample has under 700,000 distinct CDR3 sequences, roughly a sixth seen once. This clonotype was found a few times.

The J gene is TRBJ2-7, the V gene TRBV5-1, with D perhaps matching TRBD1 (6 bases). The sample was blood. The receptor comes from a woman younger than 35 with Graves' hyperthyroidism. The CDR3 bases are TGCGCCAGCAGCGATCCCCGTGGACAGCTTTACGAGCAGTACTTC. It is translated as CASSDPRGQLYEQYF.